These 20 T cell receptor beta chains share one sample of origin, sequenced in a study of OX40 agonist ivuxolimab in advanced cancers. Produced via immunoSEQ multiplex PCR; TCRdb's table is partial and in-frame only. This sample has 9,000 to 13,000 clones, with around 74% found just once. Sequenced here: CD4+ or CD8+ T cells sorted from blood, sampled in a trial of the OX40 agonist ivuxolimab. Source of these receptors: an adult with an advanced solid tumor such as melanoma, head and neck, liver or kidney cancer.

The CDR3 DNA is TGTGCCAGCGGGACAGGGGGCACAGATACGCAGTATTTT. Protein sequence: CASGTGGTDTQYF. The gene calls are TRBV6-5 and TRBJ2-3; 10 nucleotides align to TRBD1. The ends lost 8 bases at V and 1 base at J; junction bases unmatched: 0. The CDR3 spans 13 residues. CDR1 is MNHEY, CDR2 SVGAGI, per germline.

J is TRBJ2-4 and V is TRBV5-6, with TRBD2 matching over 9 bases. CDR1 SGHDT and CDR2 YYEEEE come from the germline V gene. V lost 9 bases, J lost 2 bases, and 6 bases stayed unmatched. The CDR3 sequence is 14 residues long. CDR3 residues: CATQRGATKNIQYF. DNA for the CDR3: TGTGCCACCCAGCGGGGGGCAACCAAAAACATTCAGTACTTC.

This clone was recorded only once. The J gene is TRBJ2-7, the V gene TRBV4-3; D not resolved. V was trimmed by 4 bases and J by 3 bases, leaving 19 bases between them. CDR3 length equals 16 residues. Germline-derived CDR1 and CDR2 are LGHNA and YSLEER. The chain's CDR3 is CASSLLGSGAGYEQYF. The CDR3 bases are TGCGCCAGCAGCCTCCTAGGTAGTGGTGCCGGCTACGAGCAGTACTTC.

The chain is built from TRBV6-5 and TRBJ1-1; 7 bases are a match to TRBD1. V gave up 7 bases and J gave up 4 bases; unmatched junction bases: 6. The CDR3 totals 13 residues. Per germline, CDR1 MNHEY and CDR2 SVGAGI. The CDR3 nucleotides are TGTGCCAGCAACTTACAGGGGAGCACTGAAGCTTTCTTT. This sequence encodes CASNLQGSTEAFF.

This chain connects TRBV14 to TRBJ2-7, with TRBD1 identical over 7 bases. V was clipped by 2 bases and J by 2 bases; unmatched bases: 12. CDR3 length equals 17 residues. The germline gives CDR1 SGHDN, CDR2 FVKESK. Written as DNA, the CDR3 is TGTGCCAGCAGCCAACTTCTAGAGACAGGGAATCCCTACGAGCAGTACTTC. Protein: CASSQLLETGNPYEQYF.

The chain uses TRBV19 and TRBJ2-1, with 7 nucleotides matching TRBD2. The CDR3 length is 14 residues. Germline V gene data show CDR1 as LNHDA and CDR2 as SQIVND (reference sequence). The V and J ends lost 5 bases and 8 bases, in that order; junction bases with no gene match: 9. The CDR3 loop reads CASSRSSGTYEQFF. The CDR3 DNA sequence: TGTGCCAGTAGTCGGTCTAGCGGAACTTATGAGCAGTTCTTC. Drawing the rest from reference TRBV19 and TRBJ2-1, the complete variable domain is DGGITQSPKYLFRKEGQNVTLSCEQNLNHDAMYWYRQDPGQGLRLIYYSQIVNDFQKGDIAEGYSVSREKKESFPLTVTSAQKNPTAFYLCASSRSSGTYEQFFGPGTRLTVL.

The genes are TRBV7-8 and TRBJ1-6; D gene unclear. Germline-derived CDR1 and CDR2 are SGHVS and FQNEAQ. V gave up 4 bases and J gave up 8 bases, with 3 bases separating them. The CDR3 runs to 11 residues. In DNA, the CDR3 is TGTGCCAGCAGCTGGGATTCACCCCTCCACTTT. Encoded protein: CASSWDSPLHF. The full variable domain, with the rest looked up from reference TRBV7-8 and TRBJ1-6, is GAGVSQSPRYKVAKRGQDVALRCDPISGHVSLFWYQQALGQGPEFLTYFQNEAQLDKSGLPSDRFFAERPEGSVSTLKIQRTQQEDSAVYLCASSWDSPLHFGNGTRLTVT.

Written as DNA, the CDR3 is TGTGCCAGCAGCTTAACTGGAGGGGACTCCTACAATGAGCAGTTCTTC. Translated, it gives CASSLTGGDSYNEQFF. This sequence joins TRBV7-3 and TRBJ2-1, with D perhaps TRBD2 (6 bases). CDR1 and CDR2 (germline): SGHTA, FQGTGA. Trimming removed 0 bases at V and 0 bases at J, with 9 bases between. This CDR3 region has 16 residues.

J is TRBJ2-1 and V is TRBV28, with 10 bases fitting TRBD1. This CDR3 has 16 amino acids. Germline loops: CDR1 MDHEN, CDR2 SYDVKM. Losses at the gene ends were 7 bases for V and 8 bases for J; bases not matched to a gene: 14. The CDR3 DNA reads TGTGCCAGCACGGAGGCAGTAGGGACAGGGGATCATGAGCAGTTCTTC. Its protein is CASTEAVGTGDHEQFF.

The V gene is TRBV2, the J gene TRBJ2-1, with 10 bases aligning to TRBD2. CDR1 and CDR2 (germline): SNHLY, FYNNEI. Losses at the gene ends were 4 bases for V and 4 bases for J; bases not matched to a gene: 4. This CDR3 region has 15 residues. CDR3 sequence: CASSAQAGGYNEQFF. CDR3 nucleotides: TGTGCCAGCAGTGCCCAAGCGGGGGGGTACAATGAGCAGTTCTTC.

The rearrangement links TRBV18 to TRBJ2-1; D gene uncertain. Trimming removed 2 bases at V and 8 bases at J, with 7 bases between. There are 12 residues in the CDR3. Germline CDR1 reads KGHSH; CDR2 reads LQKENI. In DNA, the CDR3 is TGTGCCAGCTCACCAGCGATCGATGAGCAGTTCTTC. This gives the protein CASSPAIDEQFF.

V is TRBV19 and J is TRBJ2-7; D call uncertain. Trimming removed 5 bases from V and 5 bases from J, with 10 bases in between. The CDR3 is 12 amino acids. The germline V gene has CDR1 LNHDA and CDR2 SQIVND (reference sequence). In nucleotides, the CDR3 is TGTGCCAGTAGTTCCCGGTATGACGAGCAGTACTTC. This sequence encodes CASSSRYDEQYF.

The J gene is TRBJ2-1, the V gene TRBV7-9; 10 bases align to TRBD2. The CDR3 covers 15 residues. The germline gives CDR1 SEHNR, CDR2 FQNEAQ (reference sequence). After removal of 5 bases from V and 2 bases from J, the junction contained 3 bases not matched to a gene. The CDR3 here is CASSPGLAPYNEQFF. DNA of the CDR3: TGTGCCAGCAGCCCGGGACTAGCGCCCTACAATGAGCAGTTCTTC. Supplemented by reference TRBV7-9 and TRBJ2-1, the full variable domain reads DTGVSQNPRHKITKRGQNVTFRCDPISEHNRLYWYRQTLGQGPEFLTYFQNEAQLEKSRLLSDRFSAERPKGSFSTLEIQRTEQGDSAMYLCASSPGLAPYNEQFFGPGTRLTVL.

This clone has more than one count but fewer than ten. This chain joins TRBV12-5 and TRBJ1-1, with TRBD1 as a possible D gene (5 bases). CDR3 length: 14 residues. The V gene lost 2 bases and the J gene lost 0 bases, with 7 bases spanning the gap. From germline, CDR1 is LGHNT and CDR2 FRNRAP. DNA for the CDR3: TGTGCTAGTGGTTTGTCGGGGCTGAACACTGAAGCTTTCTTT. Residues: CASGLSGLNTEAFF.

This rearrangement joins TRBV6-5 to TRBJ1-5; D is perhaps TRBD1 (5 bases). With 0 bases removed from V and 9 bases from J, the gap between germline ends came to 9 bases. Germline loops: CDR1 MNHEY, CDR2 SVGAGI. The CDR3 length is 13 residues. The CDR3 sequence is CASSYSTGLPQHF. CDR3 DNA sequence: TGTGCCAGCAGTTACTCAACAGGACTGCCCCAGCATTTT.

This clone was detected once. The V gene is TRBV7-3, the J gene TRBJ2-1; 8 bases match TRBD2. The V segment lost 2 bases and the J segment 3 bases; nucleotides outside the gene matches: 3. Germline CDR1 and CDR2: SGHTA and FQGTGA. This CDR3 is built from 15 residues. In nucleotides, the CDR3 is TGTGCCAGCAGCTTAGTAGCGGGGAGCTACAATGAGCAGTTCTTC. This encodes CASSLVAGSYNEQFF. The full variable domain, in which reference TRBV7-3 and TRBJ2-1 provide the parts outside the CDR3, is GAGVSQTPSNKVTEKGKYVELRCDPISGHTALYWYRQSLGQGPEFLIYFQGTGAADDSGLPNDRFFAVRPEGSVSTLKIQRTERGDSAVYLCASSLVAGSYNEQFFGPGTRLTVL.

V and J are TRBV7-8 and TRBJ2-7; D may be TRBD2 (5 bases). The length of the CDR3 is 14 residues. Trimming cost V 1 base and J 4 bases, with 11 bases left between them. Germline V gene sequence: CDR1 SGHVS, CDR2 FQNEAQ. The CDR3 protein is CASSLGTGIYEQYF. CDR3 sequence (DNA): TGTGCCAGCAGCTTAGGGACGGGGATATACGAGCAGTACTTC.

This clone rates as medium-sized (0.01 to 0.1%). The chain recombines TRBV4-1 with TRBJ2-7; 8 positions match TRBD1. CDR1 and CDR2 from the germline V gene are MGHRA and YSYEKL. The CDR3 is 15 amino acids. V lost 4 bases to trimming and J lost 1 base; unmatched junction nucleotides: 6. CDR3 in amino acids: CASSPEDRGSYEQYF. The CDR3 DNA follows: TGCGCCAGCAGCCCCGAAGACAGGGGATCCTACGAGCAGTACTTC.

This chain joins TRBV19 and TRBJ1-5; 11 positions agree with TRBD1. The junction had 3 bases not matched to a gene; V was cut back by 6 bases and J by 2 bases. CDR3 length equals 15 residues. CDR1 is LNHDA and CDR2 is SQIVND in the germline V gene (reference sequence). The CDR3 loop is CASRWGQGGNQPQHF. In nucleotides, the CDR3 is TGTGCCAGTAGATGGGGACAGGGGGGCAATCAGCCCCAGCATTTT.

The J gene is TRBJ1-6, the V gene TRBV9; 9 positions match TRBD1. Per the germline V gene, CDR1 is SGDLS and CDR2 is YYNGEE. The CDR3 consists of 16 residues. With 2 bases clipped from V and 0 bases from J, the junction kept 0 bases outside the gene matches. The CDR3, as DNA: TGTGCCAGCAGCGTGGGACAGGGCTCCTATAATTCACCCCTCCACTTT. It specifies CASSVGQGSYNSPLHF. Full variable domain (missing parts from reference TRBV9 and TRBJ1-6): DSGVTQTPKHLITATGQRVTLRCSPRSGDLSVYWYQQSLDQGLQFLIQYYNGEERAKGNILERFSAQQFPDLHSELNLSSLELGDSALYFCASSVGQGSYNSPLHFGNGTRLTVT.